This section outlines one TCR beta chain sequence together with its context. This sample is part of a study of shared T cell receptors in the human thymus. Clones were read by immunoSEQ multiplex PCR, and TCRdb kept only the in-frame ones, dropping some. The top ten clones hold 0.0095% to 0.011% of a sample with roughly 710,000 clones, approximately 85% of them seen once. The length of the CDR3 is 15 residues. Germline CDR1 reads SGHDT; CDR2 reads YYEEEE. Between the trimmed V and J ends, which lost 7 bases and 0 bases, there was a span of 15 bases. The sample also formed part of further work on human thymus T cells. That source notes: Healthy Finnish infants undergoing corrective surgery for congenital heart defects were used as donors. Corrective cardiac surgery supplied the resected thymus tissue. Among unrelated individuals, related research reported thymic repertoires that overlapped highly.

The clonotype originates from a girl under two years old with a congenital heart defect. Sequenced: thymocytes. This chain uses TRBV5-6 with TRBJ2-3; D gene ambiguous. This chain's CDR3 is CASSRVVGSTDTQYF. For the CDR3, the DNA is TGTGCCAGCTCACGGGTGGTTGGGAGCACAGATACGCAGTATTTT.